This TCR beta chain was retrieved from a study of blood T cell repertoires in COVID-19. CDR3 length equals 15 residues. Germline loops: CDR1 SEHNR, CDR2 FQNEAQ (reference sequence). Trimming removed 5 bases from V and 2 bases from J, with 15 bases in between. Only in-frame clones appear in the TCRdb table, and some are missing; sequencing was by immunoSEQ multiplex PCR. There are 150,000 or so clones in the sample; around 91% occur only once, and about 16% lies in the top ten. The chain couples TRBV7-9 to TRBJ1-2, with D tentatively TRBD1 (6 bases). Sequencing was performed on peripheral blood. This receptor was identified in a woman in her thirties or forties with acute or convalescent COVID-19. The CDR3 sequence is CASSQGGPANYGYTF. As DNA, the CDR3 is TGTGCCAGCAGCCAAGGGGGTCCAGCAAACTATGGCTACACCTTC.